The 17 T cell receptor beta chains listed next were all sequenced from one sample in a study of blood T cell repertoires in COVID-19. TCRdb's table, derived via immunoSEQ multiplex PCR, lists solely in-frame clones and lacks some. The sample has some 290,000 clones, under 90% seen once. Sequencing was performed on PBMCs or T cells enriched from blood (not recorded which). The receptors were gathered from a young woman who had recovered from COVID-19.

CDR3 amino acids: CSASLAVPYNEQFF. CDR3 bases: TGCAGTGCTAGTCTAGCGGTACCTTACAATGAGCAGTTCTTC. V and J are TRBV20-1 and TRBJ2-1, with TRBD2 matching 7 bases. This CDR3 spans 14 amino acids. The germline V gene encodes CDR1 DFQATT and CDR2 SNEGSKA (reference sequence). The J segment lost 4 bases and the V segment lost 3 bases, leaving 6 bases of the junction unmatched.

The V call is TRBV9, the J call TRBJ1-2, with a tentative D call TRBD1 (5 bases). Trimming took off 0 bases at V and 4 bases at J, with 16 bases between the two ends. Germline assignment: CDR1 SGDLS and CDR2 YYNGEE. The CDR3 is made up of 16 amino acids. CDR3 bases: TGTGCCAGCAGCGTAGAAGGGGCAGGGCCGGGCTATGGCTACACCTTC. Residues: CASSVEGAGPGYGYTF.

This clone has just a few counts. The chain carries TRBV19 and TRBJ1-6; D is perhaps TRBD1 (5 bases). V was pared by 4 bases and J by 4 bases, with 11 bases between. Germline V gene data show CDR1 as LNHDA and CDR2 as SQIVND (reference sequence). This CDR3 comprises 15 residues. For the CDR3, the DNA is TGTGCCAGTAGTACGGTAGACAGTTATAATTCACCCCTCCACTTT. The encoded protein is CASSTVDSYNSPLHF.

V is TRBV4-2 and J is TRBJ2-5; TRBD2 agrees at 8 bases. The CDR3 is made up of 17 amino acids. Germline assignment: CDR1 LGHNA and CDR2 YNFKEQ. V lost 5 bases and J lost 0; bases outside the gene matches: 11. CDR3 sequence: CASSSILAGINQETQYF. The CDR3 DNA reads as TGTGCCAGCAGCTCCATTTTAGCGGGGATAAACCAAGAGACCCAGTACTTC.

The chain carries TRBV27 and TRBJ2-1; D is uncertain. Trimming took 3 bases from V and 7 from J, leaving 13 bases between them. Germline V lookup: CDR1 MNHEY, CDR2 SMNVEV (reference sequence). The CDR3 covers 14 residues. CDR3 sequence (DNA): TGTGCCAGCAGTTTCTATGGCAGGCCGAATGAGCAGTTCTTC. Its translation is CASSFYGRPNEQFF.

Concerning this clone itself: The germline gene is not matched at one end of the junction; a read error may be the cause. The chain has TRBV7-7 and TRBJ2-5; TRBD2 aligns across 14 bases. This CDR3 region has 17 residues. Looked up from germline, CDR1 is SSHAT and CDR2 is FNYEAQ (reference sequence). The DNA of the CDR3 is TGTGCTAGCAGCTTGGGACTAGCGGGAGATGCAGGGGAGACCCAGTACTTC. This gives the protein CASSLGLAGDAGETQYF.

The J gene is TRBJ2-4, the V gene TRBV28; D possibly corresponds to TRBD1 (6 bases). The germline gives CDR1 MDHEN, CDR2 SYDVKM. V dropped 1 base and J dropped 7 bases, with 14 bases sitting between them. There are 15 residues in the CDR3. The CDR3 DNA follows: TGTGCCAGCAGTTTATATCCAACAGGGTTGAACATTCAGTACTTC. Its translation is CASSLYPTGLNIQYF.

The chain recombines TRBV27 with TRBJ2-7, with TRBD2 matching over 7 bases. V trimming: 7 bases; J trimming: 1 base; junction bases outside the gene matches: 7. The germline CDR1 and CDR2 sequences are MNHEY and SMNVEV (reference sequence). The length of the CDR3 is 14 residues. The CDR3 is CASTPEAGSYEQYF. The CDR3 nucleotides are TGTGCCAGCACCCCGGAAGCGGGATCCTACGAGCAGTACTTC.

This clone was counted once. This chain joins TRBV5-6 and TRBJ1-2; 7 nucleotides line up with TRBD1. Germline assignment: CDR1 SGHDT and CDR2 YYEEEE. The trim removed 3 bases at V and 7 bases at J, leaving 6 bases unmatched. The CDR3 length is 13 residues. In DNA form, the CDR3 reads TGTGCCAGCAGCTCCGGGACAGAAATTGGCTACACCTTC. Amino acid sequence: CASSSGTEIGYTF.

This chain uses TRBV30 with TRBJ1-2; TRBD1 matches 7 bases. The CDR3 has 14 residues. The ends lost 4 bases at V and 2 bases at J; junction bases unmatched: 7. Germline V gene data show CDR1 as GTSNPN and CDR2 as SVGIG (reference sequence). The CDR3 loop reads CAWNVRGQNYGYTF. In DNA form, the CDR3 reads TGTGCCTGGAATGTGAGGGGGCAGAACTATGGCTACACCTTC.

The chain joins TRBV10-2 to TRBJ2-1, with 7 bases aligning to TRBD2. The CDR3 runs 14 residues. Trimming cost V 4 bases and J 4 bases; bases outside gene matches: 4. CDR1 and CDR2 (germline): WSHSY, SAAADI. The CDR3 reads CASSGSGRYNEQFF. CDR3 nucleotide sequence: TGCGCCAGCAGTGGTAGCGGGCGGTACAATGAGCAGTTCTTC.

The chain is built from TRBV10-3 and TRBJ2-1; 10 positions match TRBD2. Trimming at V came to 6 bases and at J to 9 bases, leaving 5 bases not matched to a gene. The CDR3 consists of 13 residues. CDR1 is ENHRY and CDR2 is SYGVKD in the germline V gene. As DNA, the CDR3 is TGTGCCATCAGCCTAGCGGGAGAGGCTGAGCAGTTCTTC. As protein: CAISLAGEAEQFF.

For the CDR3, the DNA is TGTGCCAGTAGTATCGCTTACGCTAGCGGGAGTAGCTACGAGCAGTACTTC. Its protein is CASSIAYASGSSYEQYF. The chain couples TRBV19 to TRBJ2-7; 10 bases are shared with TRBD2. Per germline, CDR1 LNHDA and CDR2 SQIVND (reference sequence). The CDR3 runs 17 residues. With V trimmed by 3 bases and J by 3 bases, 11 bases remained unmatched.

The rearrangement uses TRBV28 and TRBJ2-5, with TRBD2 matching 7 bases. The CDR3 totals 14 residues. Unmatched junction bases numbered 5, after V lost 4 bases and J lost 3 bases. Germline V CDR1 and CDR2: MDHEN, SYDVKM. CDR3 in DNA: TGTGCCAGCAGTTCAGCGGGATCGGAAGAGACCCAGTACTTC. Translating gives CASSSAGSEETQYF.

The chain employs TRBV19 and TRBJ1-2; TRBD1 might be the D (6 bases). Trimming stripped 6 bases from V and 4 bases from J, with 18 bases between. Germline CDR1 reads LNHDA; CDR2 reads SQIVND (reference sequence). This CDR3 is built from 15 residues. The CDR3 nucleotides are TGTGCCAGTAGCACCTCTGGACAGTACCCCTATGGCTACACCTTC. Translated, it gives CASSTSGQYPYGYTF.

This clone was counted only a few times. DNA of the CDR3: TGCGCCAGTCCACACCGGGGTGGCCTAGCGGGAGCTCCTACCACCGGGGAGCTGTTTTTT. It specifies CASPHRGGLAGAPTTGELFF. The chain carries TRBV10-1 and TRBJ2-2, with 10 bases lining up with TRBD2. Trimming removed 9 bases from V and 4 bases from J; junction bases left unmatched: 23. CDR1 is WNHNN and CDR2 is SYGVQD in the germline V gene (reference sequence). This CDR3 is built from 20 residues.

The CDR3 here is CASSPRAYGSDEQYF. Written as DNA, the CDR3 is TGTGCCAGCAGCCCCAGGGCCTACGGTTCAGACGAGCAGTACTTC. This chain connects TRBV9 to TRBJ2-7; D may be TRBD1 (5 bases). Germline CDR1 reads SGDLS; CDR2 reads YYNGEE. The CDR3 totals 15 residues. The V end was cut by 4 bases, the J end by 5 bases, with 19 bases between.